The source of this T cell receptor (beta chain) is a study of T cell responses to AZD1222 COVID-19 vaccine. As concerns this clone: The antigen remains unidentified.

CDR3 length equals 16 residues. Germline V gene sequence: CDR1 MNHEY, CDR2 SMNVEV (reference sequence). The V end lost 10 bases, the J end lost 0 bases, and 19 bases lay between the germline ends. Overall study results and limits: It was only 6 or 7 AZD1222 recipients who were seropositive at baseline. White British ancestry dominated among donors, who included more females, and clonal diversity was possibly underestimated. Repertoires were obtained only post-peak T cell response.

Using immunoSEQ multiplex PCR, the repertoire was profiled, and TCRdb retains in-frame clones only, with some absent. The sample includes about 110,000 clones, around 94% of them seen just once. The TCR was taken from an adult in good health. V gene TRBV27 combines with J gene TRBJ1-3; D uncertain. The specimen comprised peripheral blood, sampled on day 0 of AZD1222 vaccination. CDR3 loop: CATPNEQPSSGNTIYF. As DNA, the CDR3 is TGTGCCACCCCGAACGAGCAGCCGAGCTCTGGAAACACCATATATTTT.